One T cell receptor (beta chain) is described in this entry. As yet, its antigen is unknown. The sample comes from a study of response to subunit inactivated influenza vaccine. Study outcomes and limitations: The authors proposed limited new T cell recruitment per seasonal influenza vaccination.

TCRdb reanalysed the RT-PCR reads using MiXCR and keeps one entry per CDR3 protein. This table has about half a million distinct CDR3 sequences, roughly 11% appearing once. CDR1 is SGHRS, CDR2 YFSETQ, per germline. Trimming shortened V by 6 bases and J by 0 bases, and 12 bases separated the two germline ends. This CDR3 contains 14 residues. The chain is built from TRBV5-1 and TRBJ1-1; D uncertain. This sequence was found in a man aged 45-60 years who received an inactivated influenza vaccine. The specimen comprised PBMCs from blood, sampled 35 to 45 days after vaccination. The CDR3 region is CASKDRVVNTEAFF. The CDR3 DNA reads TGCGCCAGCAAGGATAGGGTGGTGAACACTGAAGCTTTCTTT.